The rows below give T cell receptor beta chains drawn from one sample of a study of identifying expanded T cells in peripheral blood. Method: immunoSEQ multiplex PCR; TCRdb's copy keeps in-frame clones and lacks some. Of roughly 120,000 clones listed, around 90% are singletons. Material for sequencing was blood. Source of these receptors: a person between 18 and 75 years old in good health. Both conserved end residues are part of each CDR3. Fields, in order: V gene, clone size, D gene, J gene, CDR3 protein, CDR3 DNA. The D gene is left open where the match is weak. Size is omitted from some rows. Given values are once, few, many or a class for expanded clones.

TRBV10-3	once	.	TRBJ2-7	CAITGDTSSYEQYF	TGTGCCATCACCGGGGACACCTCCTCCTACGAGCAGTACTTC
TRBV10-1	once	TRBD1	TRBJ2-6	CASRPRSQGAVGANVLTF	TGCGCCAGCAGGCCTCGATCTCAGGGGGCGGTAGGGGCCAACGTCCTGACTTTC
TRBV5-3	.	.	TRBJ2-1	CARSLGQYNEQFF	TGTGCCAGAAGCTTGGGGCAATACAATGAGCAGTTCTTC
TRBV9	once	.	TRBJ2-1	CASSPSPVGGTEQFF	TGTGCCAGCAGCCCAAGTCCGGTGGGGGGCACTGAGCAGTTCTTC
TRBV6-4	.	.	TRBJ1-2	CASSEGRVCCGYTF	TGTGCCAGCAGTGAGGGTAGGGTGTGCTGTGGCTACACCTTC
TRBV27	.	TRBD1	TRBJ2-7	CASSLRDRSIYEQYF	TGTGCCAGCAGTTTAAGGGACAGGTCGATCTACGAGCAGTACTTC
TRBV9	once	.	TRBJ2-1	CASSVAEGRPYNEQFF	TGTGCCAGCAGCGTAGCTGAGGGCCGGCCCTACAATGAGCAGTTCTTC
TRBV11-2	.	TRBD1	TRBJ2-1	CASSLEQGGQGTGQFF	TGTGCCAGCAGCTTAGAGCAGGGGGGACAGGGGACGGGGCAGTTCTTC
TRBV28	once	.	TRBJ1-2	CASSLPTYLRNYGYTF	TGTGCCAGCAGCCTCCCTACGTACTTACGAAACTATGGCTACACCTTC
TRBV25-1	.	.	TRBJ2-5	CASRVLETQYF	TGTGCCAGCAGAGTACTGGAGACCCAGTACTTC
TRBV5-1	.	.	TRBJ1-2	CASSPGFNYGYTF	TGCGCCAGCAGTCCGGGATTCAACTATGGCTACACCTTC
TRBV19	.	.	TRBJ2-1	CASSINLLVDEQFF	TGTGCCAGTAGTATAAATCTACTGGTCGATGAGCAGTTCTTC
TRBV19	.	TRBD2	TRBJ2-2	CASTVAGQATGELFF	TGTGCCAGTACTGTAGCGGGGCAGGCCACCGGGGAGCTGTTTTTT
TRBV6-5	.	.	TRBJ1-2	CASSYRAGYTF	TGTGCCAGCAGTTACAGGGCTGGCTACACCTTC
TRBV29-1	many	.	TRBJ1-2	CSVVLGDYGYTF	TGCAGCGTTGTCCTCGGGGACTATGGCTACACCTTC
TRBV30	.	.	TRBJ1-2	CAWRAGPDLHYGYTF	TGTGCCTGGAGGGCAGGACCGGACCTCCACTATGGCTACACCTTC
TRBV4-2	.	.	TRBJ2-3	CASSQAELGSIVAGSTDTQYF	TGTGCCAGCAGCCAAGCCGAATTAGGGTCCATTGTGGCGGGGAGCACAGATACGCAGTATTTT
TRBV7-9	.	.	TRBJ1-2	CASSPSSGYTF	TGTGCCAGCAGCCCCTCGTCCGGCTACACCTTC
TRBV4-1	few	.	TRBJ1-2	CASSQDRVSFYGYTF	TGCGCCAGCAGCCAAGATCGGGTCAGCTTCTATGGCTACACCTTC
TRBV7-6	.	TRBD1	TRBJ1-4	CASSHRQGGEKLFF	TGTGCCAGCAGCCATAGACAGGGAGGTGAAAAACTGTTTTTT
TRBV9	.	.	TRBJ2-1	CASSVGPGGNEQFF	TGTGCCAGCAGCGTAGGCCCAGGGGGGAATGAGCAGTTCTTC
TRBV7-8	.	TRBD2	TRBJ2-2	CASFPSGGFTGELFF	TGTGCCAGCTTCCCGTCGGGGGGGTTCACCGGGGAGCTGTTTTTT
TRBV12-5	.	TRBD1	TRBJ2-1	CASGLLNRGGTGVNEQFF	TGTGCTAGTGGACTGCTGAACCGGGGGGGGACAGGGGTCAATGAGCAGTTCTTC
TRBV19	.	.	TRBJ2-1	CASSMTRGPPGEQFF	TGTGCCAGTAGTATGACGCGGGGGCCTCCAGGTGAGCAGTTCTTC
TRBV20-1	.	TRBD1	TRBJ2-7	CSPGQQYEQYF	TGCAGCCCGGGACAGCAATACGAGCAGTACTTC
TRBV14	.	TRBD1	TRBJ2-6	CASSHLPGQVPWGANVLTF	TGTGCCAGCAGCCACCTGCCGGGACAGGTGCCTTGGGGGGCCAACGTCCTGACTTTC
TRBV10-3	.	.	TRBJ2-1	CAIRWSREQFF	TGTGCCATCAGGTGGTCGAGGGAGCAGTTCTTC
TRBV5-8	.	TRBD2	TRBJ2-5	CASSQTSGGAGPETQYF	TGTGCCAGCAGCCAGACTAGCGGGGGGGCCGGACCAGAGACCCAGTACTTC
TRBV18	.	.	TRBJ2-7	CASSSTGTRDNLAHF	TGTGCCAGCTCATCGACCGGGACTCGGGACAACTTAGCGCACTTC
TRBV11-2	once	.	TRBJ1-2	CASSPVGAFSYGYTF	TGTGCCAGCAGCCCTGTGGGGGCTTTCAGCTATGGCTACACCTTC
TRBV4-1	once	.	TRBJ2-3	CASSQEGATTDTQYF	TGCGCCAGCAGCCAAGAAGGGGCCACCACAGATACGCAGTATTTT
TRBV7-7	.	.	TRBJ2-7	CASSLSLGTEQYF	TGTGCCAGCAGCCTAAGCTTGGGCACCGAGCAGTACTTC
TRBV5-1	.	TRBD1	TRBJ2-6	CASSLEAGGAVANVLTF	TGCGCCAGCAGCTTGGAGGCAGGGGGCGCAGTGGCCAACGTCCTGACTTTC
TRBV6-4	once	.	TRBJ1-2	CASSDSNSYGYTF	TGTGCCAGCAGTGACTCGAATAGCTATGGCTACACCTTC
TRBV5-1	.	TRBD2	TRBJ2-1	CASSLDGTSFSYNEQFF	TGCGCCAGCAGCCTCGACGGGACTAGCTTCTCCTACAATGAGCAGTTCTTC
TRBV18	.	TRBD1	TRBJ1-1	CASSPRLTGEQTEAFF	TGTGCCAGCTCACCAAGACTAACAGGGGAACAAACTGAAGCTTTCTTT
TRBV6-5	.	TRBD1	TRBJ1-5	CASSYSGRGSQPQHF	TGTGCCAGCAGTTACTCGGGCAGGGGGAGTCAGCCCCAGCATTTT
TRBV10-3	.	TRBD1	TRBJ1-1	CAIRQPIDRGHLEAFF	TGTGCCATCAGACAACCAATAGACAGGGGGCACTTAGAAGCTTTCTTT
TRBV19	.	.	TRBJ2-2	CASSIFTGFTGELFF	TGTGCCAGTAGTATTTTCACGGGATTCACCGGGGAGCTGTTTTTT
TRBV20-1	.	.	TRBJ2-3	CSAAPTDTQYF	TGCAGTGCTGCCCCCACAGATACGCAGTATTTT
TRBV19	.	.	TRBJ2-7	CASSIGDGETYEQYF	TGTGCCAGTAGTATAGGGGACGGTGAGACCTACGAGCAGTACTTC
TRBV6-6	.	.	TRBJ1-3	CASSDTDSGNTIYF	TGTGCCAGCAGCGACACAGACTCTGGAAACACCATATATTTT
TRBV6-6	.	TRBD2	TRBJ2-7	CASSSTSGGTYEQYF	TGTGCCAGCAGTTCAACTAGCGGGGGGACCTACGAGCAGTACTTC
TRBV19	.	TRBD2	TRBJ2-2	CASSIDPAGGGTGELFF	TGTGCCAGTAGTATAGACCCAGCGGGAGGTGGGACCGGGGAGCTGTTTTTT
TRBV7-2	.	.	TRBJ1-1	CASSLVGAAFGTEAFF	TGTGCCAGCAGCTTAGTGGGGGCGGCGTTCGGCACTGAAGCTTTCTTT
TRBV7-2	.	.	TRBJ2-5	CASSLNRGGRQETQYF	TGTGCCAGCAGCCTAAACAGGGGAGGTCGGCAAGAGACCCAGTACTTC
TRBV6-1	.	.	TRBJ1-5	CASSGGSQPQHF	TGTGCCAGCAGTGGAGGGTCCCAGCCCCAGCATTTT
TRBV9	few	.	TRBJ2-7	CASSASIQGSGEQYF	TGTGCCAGCAGCGCCTCAATACAGGGTTCGGGCGAGCAGTACTTC
TRBV30	.	.	TRBJ1-5	CAWSERGQPQHF	TGTGCCTGGAGCGAGAGGGGTCAGCCCCAGCATTTT
TRBV5-4	.	.	TRBJ1-6	CASSLERGNSPLHF	TGTGCCAGCAGCTTGGAAAGGGGTAATTCACCCCTCCACTTT
TRBV5-1	once	TRBD2	TRBJ2-1	CASSLVAGDNEQFF	TGCGCCAGCAGCTTGGTGGCGGGGGACAATGAGCAGTTCTTC
TRBV7-2	.	.	TRBJ2-3	CASSFESTDTQYF	TGTGCCAGCAGCTTCGAGTCCACAGATACGCAGTATTTT
TRBV6-5	.	TRBD1	TRBJ1-1	CASSYSTGAGEAFF	TGTGCCAGCAGTTACTCGACAGGGGCGGGCGAAGCTTTCTTT
TRBV19	.	.	TRBJ1-2	CASSTAFSYGYTF	TGTGCCAGTTCGACAGCCTTTTCCTATGGCTACACCTTC
TRBV7-6	.	TRBD1	TRBJ1-4	CASSPDREVFF	TGTGCCAGCAGCCCTGACAGGGAAGTGTTTTTT
TRBV6-1	.	.	TRBJ1-5	CASRGVGNSNQPQHF	TGTGCCAGCAGGGGGGTAGGAAATAGCAATCAGCCCCAGCATTTT
TRBV6-5	.	TRBD1	TRBJ1-2	CASSTRGRFSGYTF	TGTGCCAGCAGCACCAGGGGGCGCTTCTCTGGCTACACCTTC
TRBV7-9	.	.	TRBJ1-4	CASSPPRGPEKLFF	TGTGCCAGCAGTCCACCCCGGGGACCAGAAAAACTGTTTTTT
TRBV15	.	.	TRBJ2-3	CATSRDLALGFSDTQYF	TGTGCCACCAGCAGAGATCTCGCCTTAGGTTTTTCAGATACGCAGTATTTT
TRBV15	.	.	TRBJ2-5	CATSPSLSQGLELETQYF	TGTGCCACCAGCCCTTCTCTCTCGCAGGGACTGGAGTTGGAGACCCAGTACTTC